Following are 5 T cell receptor beta chains from one sample sequenced in a study of blood T cells in healthy people across ages. Then a second PCR, running about 6 to 12 cycles, was carried out with a sample-barcoded 5' primer and a J-beta primer mix. TCRdb processed the 5' RACE reads anew with MiXCR; each CDR3 protein has one entry. The sample holds about 840,000 distinct CDR3 sequences, 25% to 35% seen once. The same sample was also used in a study of T cells of mothers and their children.

Input material: blood. The receptors shown here come from a woman in her thirties or forties in good health.

The table lists this clonotype with many counts. CDR3 loop: CASSQGTAQETQYF. The CDR3 DNA reads TGTGCCAGCAGCCAGGGGACAGCCCAAGAGACCCAGTACTTC. This chain joins TRBV9 and TRBJ2-5, with TRBD1 matching over 7 bases. Germline V lookup: CDR1 SGDLS, CDR2 YYNGEE. Germline trimming cut 4 bases from V and 1 base from J; bases unmatched to any gene: 4. The CDR3 is made up of 14 amino acids. Full variable domain (rest looked up from reference TRBV9 and TRBJ2-5): DSGVTQTPKHLITATGQRVTLRCSPRSGDLSVYWYQQSLDQGLQFLIQYYNGEERAKGNILERFSAQQFPDLHSELNLSSLELGDSALYFCASSQGTAQETQYFGPGTRLLVL.

V is TRBV5-1 and J is TRBJ2-6; D call uncertain. The germline V gene encodes CDR1 SGHRS and CDR2 YFSETQ. This CDR3 comprises 16 residues. Deletions cut 0 bases from V and 3 bases from J, with 10 bases between. The CDR3 spells CASSLDRVRGANVLTF. Here the CDR3 DNA reads TGCGCCAGCAGCTTGGACCGGGTGCGTGGGGCCAACGTCCTGACTTTC.

In this sample, this clonotype turned up many times. The rearrangement uses TRBV6-5 and TRBJ2-7; 9 bases are a match to TRBD1. Germline V gene lookup returns CDR1 MNHEY and CDR2 SVGAGI. V shed 4 bases and J 5 bases; nucleotides not matched to a gene: 12. This CDR3 is 16 amino acids long. This chain's CDR3 is CASSSLSGTGIHEQYF. The CDR3 nucleotides are TGTGCCAGCAGTTCCCTTTCCGGGACAGGGATCCACGAGCAGTACTTC.

V is TRBV7-3 and J is TRBJ2-5, with D hard to call. This CDR3 is built from 14 residues. Germline V gene sequence: CDR1 SGHTA, CDR2 FQGTGA. Trimming took 2 bases from V and 5 from J, leaving 12 bases between them. The CDR3 DNA reads TGTGCCAGCAGCTTAGATAAATCGGCGGAGACCCAGTACTTC. The encoded protein is CASSLDKSAETQYF. Filled out from reference TRBV7-3 and TRBJ2-5, the complete variable domain reads GAGVSQTPSNKVTEKGKYVELRCDPISGHTALYWYRQSLGQGPEFLIYFQGTGAADDSGLPNDRFFAVRPEGSVSTLKIQRTERGDSAVYLCASSLDKSAETQYFGPGTRLLVL.

The rearrangement uses TRBV7-2 and TRBJ1-2; D is perhaps TRBD1 (5 bases). Trimming left V 5 bases short and J 4 bases short, with 14 bases between. Looked up from germline, CDR1 is SGHTA and CDR2 is FQGNSA. CDR3 length: 14 residues. The CDR3 sequence is CASSRRQSGYGYTF. The CDR3 nucleotides are TGTGCCAGCAGCCGCCGACAGTCTGGCTATGGCTACACCTTC.